The 32 T cell receptor beta chains below all came from one sample that was sequenced in a study of cytomegalovirus exposure and HLA in healthy donors. The PCR had 60 Vbeta and 13 Jbeta primers. Repertoires were generated with immunoSEQ multiplex PCR, while TCRdb's copy carries only in-frame clones and drops some. This table lists fewer than 100,000 clones. Sample: PBMCs. The receptors stem from a woman aged 55-69 years in good health and CMV-seronegative.

The chain combines TRBV19 with TRBJ1-4; possible D gene TRBD1, 5 bases. Germline-derived CDR1 and CDR2 are LNHDA and SQIVND (reference sequence). Trimming pared 6 bases from V and 0 bases from J, leaving 17 bases between. The CDR3 is 17 amino acids. The CDR3 region is CASSLGHFGATNEKLFF. The CDR3 DNA sequence: TGTGCCAGTAGCCTCGGACACTTTGGAGCAACTAATGAAAAACTGTTTTTT.

The gene calls are TRBV11-3 and TRBJ2-1; 9 nucleotides align to TRBD1. Trimming took 3 bases from V and 4 from J; bases not matched to a gene: 1. CDR3 size: 14 residues. Germline CDR1 SGHNT, CDR2 YENEEA. The CDR3 DNA is TGTGCCAGCAGCTTCGGACAGGGGTACAATGAGCAGTTCTTC. Translating gives CASSFGQGYNEQFF.

The V and J genes are TRBV5-4 and TRBJ2-2; D unclear. The CDR3 has 13 residues. The germline CDR1 and CDR2 sequences are SGHNT and YYREEE (reference sequence). Trimming stripped 2 bases from V and 1 base from J, with 3 bases between. In nucleotides, the CDR3 is TGTGCCAGCAGCTTCCAGAACACCGGGGAGCTGTTTTTT. Protein sequence: CASSFQNTGELFF.

The V call is TRBV29-1, the J call TRBJ2-1; 7 bases map to TRBD1. Trimming at V came to 7 bases and at J to 3 bases, leaving 9 bases not matched to a gene. Germline CDR1 reads SQVTM; CDR2 reads ANQGSEA. This CDR3 region has 14 residues. The CDR3 sequence is CSGLRQGIYNEQFF. The CDR3 DNA follows: TGCAGCGGGCTCCGACAGGGAATCTACAATGAGCAGTTCTTC.

The chain carries TRBV5-1 and TRBJ2-1, with D tentatively TRBD1 (5 bases). The V gene's germline CDR1 is SGHRS and CDR2 YFSETQ. Trimming pared 2 bases from V and 1 base from J, leaving 10 bases between. The CDR3 totals 15 residues. For the CDR3, the DNA is TGCGCCAGCAGCTTCGGCCAGGGATCCTACAATGAGCAGTTCTTC. This codes for CASSFGQGSYNEQFF.

The CDR3 loop is CASSSGPGGLAENSYEQYF. Written as DNA, the CDR3 is TGTGCCAGCAGTTCAGGCCCTGGCGGGCTAGCGGAGAACTCCTACGAGCAGTACTTC. This chain joins TRBV27 and TRBJ2-7, with TRBD2 identical over 7 bases. The CDR3 loop spans 19 amino acids. Looked up from germline, CDR1 is MNHEY and CDR2 is SMNVEV (reference sequence). The V and J ends lost 4 bases and 0 bases, in that order; junction bases with no gene match: 18.

The V call is TRBV7-9, the J call TRBJ2-7, with TRBD1 matching over 9 bases. V shed 5 bases and J 5 bases; nucleotides not matched to a gene: 7. Germline V gives CDR1 SEHNR, CDR2 FQNEAQ (reference sequence). The length of the CDR3 is 14 residues. CDR3: CASSGGWTGDEQYF. CDR3 sequence (DNA): TGTGCCAGCAGCGGGGGCTGGACAGGGGACGAGCAGTACTTC.

The chain uses TRBV28 and TRBJ2-6, with no clear D. The CDR3 is made up of 17 amino acids. V dropped 7 bases and J dropped 0 bases, with 16 bases sitting between them. Per the germline V gene, CDR1 is MDHEN and CDR2 is SYDVKM. The CDR3 sequence is CASTRRSLLSGANVLTF. CDR3 in DNA: TGTGCCAGCACCCGGCGTAGCCTCCTCTCTGGGGCCAACGTCCTGACTTTC. The full variable domain, rest sourced from reference TRBV28 and TRBJ2-6, is DVKVTQSSRYLVKRTGEKVFLECVQDMDHENMFWYRQDPGLGLRLIYFSYDVKMKEKGDIPEGYSVSREKKERFSLILESASTNQTSMYLCASTRRSLLSGANVLTFGAGSRLTVL.

The chain has TRBV7-9 and TRBJ1-2; D not resolved. Germline V gene lookup returns CDR1 SEHNR and CDR2 FQNEAQ (reference sequence). The V end lost 1 base, the J end lost 8 bases, and 11 bases lay between the germline ends. The CDR3 contains 13 residues. The chain's CDR3 is CASSLGALGGYTF. CDR3 DNA: TGTGCCAGCAGCTTAGGGGCTCTCGGAGGCTACACCTTC.

The chain is built from TRBV7-9 and TRBJ1-5, with 9 nucleotides matching TRBD1. The CDR3 is made up of 15 amino acids. Germline values: CDR1 SEHNR, CDR2 FQNEAQ (reference sequence). Unmatched junction bases numbered 2, after V lost 2 bases and J lost 3 bases. CDR3 protein: CASSLTGGNNQPQHF. CDR3 in DNA: TGTGCCAGCAGCTTAACAGGGGGCAACAATCAGCCCCAGCATTTT.

The chain links TRBV30 to TRBJ1-1, with TRBD1 identical over 12 bases. V trimming: 8 bases; J trimming: 1 base; junction bases outside the gene matches: 5. CDR1 is GTSNPN and CDR2 is SVGIG in the germline V gene (reference sequence). CDR3 length: 14 amino acids. The CDR3 protein is CAAGTGGPNTEAFF. CDR3 nucleotide sequence: TGTGCCGCCGGGACAGGGGGCCCGAACACTGAAGCTTTCTTT.

This sequence joins TRBV28 and TRBJ2-7, with no clear D. Looked up from germline, CDR1 is MDHEN and CDR2 is SYDVKM. This CDR3 region has 13 residues. The germline V and J ends were trimmed by 4 bases and 4 bases, with 11 bases remaining between them. The CDR3 DNA follows: TGTGCCAGCAGTTCTTCAGATAAATACGAGCAGTACTTC. It encodes CASSSSDKYEQYF.

V usage is TRBV11-3 and J usage is TRBJ2-1; TRBD2 agrees at 8 bases. With 5 bases clipped from V and 1 base from J, the junction kept 4 bases outside the gene matches. The germline V gene encodes CDR1 SGHNT and CDR2 YENEEA. The CDR3 has 15 residues. CDR3 loop: CASSGSGSSYNEQFF. DNA of the CDR3: TGTGCCAGCAGCGGGAGCGGGAGTTCCTACAATGAGCAGTTCTTC.

The V call is TRBV7-3, the J call TRBJ2-3; D is possibly TRBD2 (6 bases). Trimming stripped 2 bases from V and 2 bases from J, with 11 bases between. The V gene's germline CDR1 is SGHTA and CDR2 FQGTGA. The CDR3 is 15 amino acids. The CDR3 region has the DNA TGTGCCAGCAGCTTAGGAGGGCTAGTCACAGATACGCAGTATTTT. Its translation: CASSLGGLVTDTQYF.

The chain couples TRBV11-3 to TRBJ2-7; D is unclear. CDR3 length equals 10 residues. Trimming left V 3 bases short and J 5 bases short, with 2 bases between. CDR1 is SGHNT and CDR2 is YENEEA in the germline V gene. In DNA form, the CDR3 reads TGTGCCAGCAGCTTCAACGAGCAGTACTTC. This encodes CASSFNEQYF. Drawing the rest from reference TRBV11-3 and TRBJ2-7, the complete variable domain is EAGVVQSPRYKIIEKKQPVAFWCNPISGHNTLYWYLQNLGQGPELLIRYENEEAVDDSQLPKDRFSAERLKGVDSTLKIQPAELGDSAVYLCASSFNEQYFGPGTRLTVT.

The V call is TRBV10-3, the J call TRBJ1-2; TRBD1 agrees at 9 bases. J was trimmed by 5 bases and V by 7 bases; bases with no gene match: 5. The V gene's germline CDR1 is ENHRY and CDR2 SYGVKD. CDR3 length: 13 amino acids. CDR3 sequence (DNA): TGTGCCATCATGGGTGGGACAGGGTATGGCTACACCTTC. Amino acid sequence: CAIMGGTGYGYTF.

The rearrangement joins TRBV10-3 to TRBJ2-2, with 7 positions matching TRBD2. The V gene's germline CDR1 is ENHRY and CDR2 SYGVKD. The CDR3 runs 15 residues. The ends lost 2 bases at V and 0 bases at J; junction bases unmatched: 0. CDR3 amino acids: CAISERGANTGELFF. The CDR3 nucleotides are TGTGCCATCAGTGAGCGGGGGGCGAACACCGGGGAGCTGTTTTTT.

The CDR3 sequence: CASSSGTAGYTGELFF. CDR3 nucleotide sequence: TGTGCCAGCAGTTCCGGAACAGCGGGATACACCGGGGAGCTGTTTTTT. This chain uses TRBV27 with TRBJ2-2, with 7 bases identical to TRBD2. Germline V gene sequence: CDR1 MNHEY, CDR2 SMNVEV (reference sequence). The CDR3 extends over 16 amino acids. V lost 4 bases, J lost 3 bases, and 8 bases stayed unmatched.

The chain recombines TRBV28 with TRBJ1-1; a weak D match, TRBD1 (5 bases). Germline V CDR1 and CDR2: MDHEN, SYDVKM. The CDR3 runs to 15 residues. Trimming cost V 2 bases and J 2 bases, with 12 bases left between them. DNA of the CDR3: TGTGCCAGCAGTTTAAGACAGCCGGCAAACACTGAAGCTTTCTTT. Translation gives CASSLRQPANTEAFF.

The chain carries TRBV5-4 and TRBJ2-7; tentative D call: TRBD2 (5 bases). V gave up 0 bases and J gave up 0 bases, with 16 bases separating them. This CDR3 has 17 residues. The germline gives CDR1 SGHNT, CDR2 YYREEE (reference sequence). CDR3 in DNA: TGTGCCAGCAGCTTGGTGTCGGGGTTTAGAAGCTCCTACGAGCAGTACTTC. Amino acid sequence: CASSLVSGFRSSYEQYF.

The chain uses TRBV28 and TRBJ2-7; 7 bases line up with TRBD2. The CDR3 spans 15 residues. V lost 6 bases to trimming and J lost 0 bases; unmatched junction nucleotides: 8. In germline, CDR1 is MDHEN, CDR2 SYDVKM. CDR3 in DNA: TGTGCCAGCAGACCATGGGGGGGAGGCTCCTACGAGCAGTACTTC. Protein: CASRPWGGGSYEQYF.

This chain connects TRBV25-1 to TRBJ2-1, with TRBD1 identical over 7 bases. Trimming cost V 5 bases and J 0 bases; bases outside gene matches: 4. Germline V gene data show CDR1 as MGHDK and CDR2 as SYGVNS. CDR3 size: 15 residues. The CDR3 protein is CASSKGQSSYNEQFF. CDR3 nucleotide sequence: TGTGCCAGCAGTAAGGGACAGAGCTCCTACAATGAGCAGTTCTTC.

The chain links TRBV6-1 to TRBJ2-2; the match to TRBD2 covers 14 bases. The CDR3 runs 19 residues. Trimming cost V 3 bases and J 3 bases; bases outside gene matches: 9. CDR1 and CDR2 from the germline V gene are MNHNS and SASEGT. DNA for the CDR3: TGTGCCAGCAGTGAGCGGACTAGCGGGAGGATAGGTGACACCGGGGAGCTGTTTTTT. Translation: CASSERTSGRIGDTGELFF.

V is TRBV18 and J is TRBJ2-3; 9 bases are a match to TRBD2. This CDR3 has 16 amino acids. V shed 2 bases and J 3 bases; nucleotides not matched to a gene: 6. Germline values: CDR1 KGHSH, CDR2 LQKENI. In DNA form, the CDR3 reads TGTGCCAGCTCACCAAGGCTAGCGGGAACAACAGATACGCAGTATTTT. This encodes CASSPRLAGTTDTQYF.

This sequence joins TRBV5-1 and TRBJ2-5; 10 nucleotides align to TRBD2. Germline trimming cut 0 bases from V and 4 bases from J; bases unmatched to any gene: 9. Looked up from germline, CDR1 is SGHRS and CDR2 is YFSETQ. The CDR3 is 17 residues long. CDR3 loop: CASSLAGLAGERETQYF. CDR3 DNA sequence: TGCGCCAGCAGCTTGGCTGGTCTAGCGGGAGAGCGAGAGACCCAGTACTTC.

The gene calls are TRBV12-5 and TRBJ2-1; 10 bases line up with TRBD1. This CDR3 spans 17 amino acids. CDR1 and CDR2 from the germline V gene are LGHNT and FRNRAP. J gave up 0 bases and V 1 base, and 3 bases lay outside the gene matches. The CDR3 protein is CASGLGTGGSSYNEQFF. The CDR3 nucleotides are TGTGCTAGTGGTTTGGGGACAGGGGGGAGCTCCTACAATGAGCAGTTCTTC.

The chain carries TRBV10-3 and TRBJ1-2; tentative D call: TRBD1 (5 bases). Between the trimmed V and J ends, which lost 1 base and 8 bases, there was a span of 11 bases. The CDR3 is made up of 13 amino acids. Germline values: CDR1 ENHRY, CDR2 SYGVKD. The CDR3 DNA follows: TGTGCCATCAGTGAGTTGCAGGGTAGGGGCTACACCTTC. Translated, it gives CAISELQGRGYTF.

This chain joins TRBV19 and TRBJ2-1, with D possibly matching TRBD2 (6 bases). The V gene's germline CDR1 is LNHDA and CDR2 SQIVND (reference sequence). CDR3 size: 15 residues. V was pared by 1 base and J by 5 bases, with 12 bases between. This CDR3 reads CASSIGPGTHNEQFF. In nucleotides, the CDR3 is TGTGCCAGTAGTATAGGACCCGGGACTCACAATGAGCAGTTCTTC.

The chain employs TRBV28 and TRBJ2-7; tentative D call: TRBD2 (5 bases). This CDR3 has 16 residues. Trimming stripped 3 bases from V and 2 bases from J, with 17 bases between. Looked up from germline, CDR1 is MDHEN and CDR2 is SYDVKM. CDR3 nucleotide sequence: TGTGCCAGCAGTTTTCCTGCGTGGAGCGGAGCCTACGAGCAGTACTTC. Encoded protein: CASSFPAWSGAYEQYF.

The V and J genes are TRBV28 and TRBJ2-1; 9 nucleotides align to TRBD2. The V segment lost 1 base and the J segment 7 bases; nucleotides outside the gene matches: 5. Looked up from germline, CDR1 is MDHEN and CDR2 is SYDVKM. CDR3 length: 15 residues. The CDR3 loop reads CASSLYSGSGNEQFF. Written as DNA, the CDR3 is TGTGCCAGCAGTTTATATAGCGGGAGCGGTAATGAGCAGTTCTTC.

V gene TRBV18 combines with J gene TRBJ2-7; a possible D gene is TRBD1 (8 bases). This CDR3 spans 15 amino acids. Between the trimmed V and J ends, which lost 2 bases and 7 bases, there was a span of 18 bases. The V gene's germline CDR1 is KGHSH and CDR2 LQKENI. The CDR3 is CASSPSPTGEGEQYF. The CDR3 nucleotides read TGTGCCAGCTCACCATCCCCGACAGGGGAGGGAGAGCAGTACTTC.

The chain couples TRBV6-5 to TRBJ2-5, with 9 bases fitting TRBD1. The germline gives CDR1 MNHEY, CDR2 SVGAGI. Trimming took 0 bases from V and 4 from J; bases not matched to a gene: 6. CDR3 size: 16 residues. CDR3 nucleotides: TGTGCCAGCAGTTACTCTTGGACAGGGGAGGGAGAGACCCAGTACTTC. This sequence encodes CASSYSWTGEGETQYF.